This T cell receptor beta chain was observed in a study of blood T cells in healthy people across ages. The study's findings and limits: Diversity figures derived from one million T cells were judged to underestimate the true value. Older individuals had lower TCR beta diversity per million T cells (the decline was roughly linear). The lack of PBMC sorting stopped any conclusive naive versus antigen-experienced comparison.

Through a sample-barcoded 5' primer and a J-beta primer mix, a second PCR was run for roughly 6 to 11 cycles. The authors tagged each cDNA molecule using a template-switch adaptor with 12 random nucleotides. Using its own MiXCR run on the 5' RACE reads, TCRdb lists one record per CDR3 protein. The sample holds about 780,000 distinct CDR3 sequences, about 59% seen once. About this clonotype itself: The antigen is not known.

The germline V gene encodes CDR1 SQVTM and CDR2 ANQGSEA. J gave up 3 bases and V 4 bases, and 9 bases lay outside the gene matches. This CDR3 has 14 residues. The gene calls are TRBV29-1 and TRBJ2-7; 7 bases line up with TRBD1. The clonotype originates from a man aged 30 to 39 in good health. Sequencing input: blood. The CDR3 protein is CSVGSGTAFYEQYF. Written as DNA, the CDR3 is TGCAGCGTTGGCTCCGGGACAGCGTTCTACGAGCAGTACTTC.